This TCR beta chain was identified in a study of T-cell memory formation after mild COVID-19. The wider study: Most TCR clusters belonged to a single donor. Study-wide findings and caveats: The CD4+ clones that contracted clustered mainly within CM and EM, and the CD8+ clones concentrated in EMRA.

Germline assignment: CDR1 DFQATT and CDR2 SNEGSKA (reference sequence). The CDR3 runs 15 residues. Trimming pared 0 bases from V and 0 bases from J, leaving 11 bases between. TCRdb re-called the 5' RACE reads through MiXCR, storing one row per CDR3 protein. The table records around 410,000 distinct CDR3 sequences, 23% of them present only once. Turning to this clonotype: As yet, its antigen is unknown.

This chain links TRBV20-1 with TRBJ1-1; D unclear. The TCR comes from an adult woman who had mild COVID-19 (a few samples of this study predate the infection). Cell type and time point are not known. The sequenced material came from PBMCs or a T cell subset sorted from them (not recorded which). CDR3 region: CSARDPEAMNTEAFF. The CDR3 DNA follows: TGCAGTGCTAGAGATCCGGAAGCCATGAACACTGAAGCTTTCTTT.